This T cell receptor (beta chain) was captured in a study of CXCR3-negative and CXCR3-positive naive CD8 T cells. Study overall: Around 130 million TRB reads were obtained overall (about 1.5 +/- 0.3 million per library).

Through 5' RACE with UMI labels, the TRB cDNA libraries were prepared. From its re-call of the 5' RACE reads, TCRdb lists each CDR3 protein once, without DNA. This table lists about 81,000 distinct CDR3 sequences. Those CD8+ T cells considered naive were CD45RO-CCR7+CD27+CD95-. This CDR3 is 11 amino acids long. Germline values: CDR1 MNHEY, CDR2 SVGEGT. Sequencing was done on a sample of naive CXCR3- CD8+ T cells from blood. The sample's subset: CD45RO-CCR7+CD27+CD95- naive CD8+ T cells lacking CXCR3 (TNR3-). The origin of this receptor is a human donor in good health. Some clones in this sample may be carry-over from other donors' samples. The gene calls are TRBV6-2 or TRBV6-3 and TRBJ2-7; no DNA is available, so the TRBD1 call from TCRdb remains unchecked. CDR3 residues: CASGSGYEQYF.